These 27 T cell receptor beta chains originate from one sample sequenced in a study of cytomegalovirus exposure and HLA in healthy donors. This PCR relied on a set of 60 Vbeta primers and 13 Jbeta primers. Assay used: immunoSEQ multiplex PCR; TCRdb lists only in-frame clones, some missing. Among 170,000 or so clones listed, roughly 84% were seen once. Sequenced material: PBMCs. These receptors were obtained from a boy between 2 and 10 years old in good health and CMV-seronegative.

V and J are TRBV6-1 and TRBJ2-7; perhaps TRBD2 as D (5 bases). Germline V CDR1 and CDR2: MNHNS, SASEGT. This CDR3 has 13 amino acids. Trimming pared 7 bases from V and 9 bases from J, leaving 19 bases between. The DNA of the CDR3 is TGTGCCAGCACTTTCCCAGGATCCCTAGCGCAGTACTTC. Amino acids: CASTFPGSLAQYF.

This rearrangement joins TRBV7-3 to TRBJ2-2; the D gene is possibly TRBD1 (5 bases). Germline lookup yields CDR1 SGHTA and CDR2 FQGTGA. Trimming took 5 bases from V and 5 from J, leaving 9 bases between them. The CDR3 extends over 13 amino acids. CDR3 nucleotide sequence: TGTGCCAGCAGCCTAGACAGTACCGGGGAGCTGTTTTTT. Protein product: CASSLDSTGELFF.

This chain connects TRBV25-1 to TRBJ2-1, with 12 bases lining up with TRBD2. The CDR3 runs 13 residues. CDR1 and CDR2 (germline): MGHDK, SYGVNS. The V gene end was trimmed by 4 bases and the J gene end by 14 bases; junction bases not matched to a gene: 6. This chain's CDR3 is CASSARTSGIKFF. In nucleotides, the CDR3 is TGTGCCAGCAGTGCCCGGACTAGCGGGATTAAGTTCTTC.

This chain joins TRBV27 and TRBJ2-1, with 13 nucleotides matching TRBD2. The CDR3 has 16 amino acids. V lost 5 bases to trimming and J lost 8 bases; unmatched junction nucleotides: 9. The germline V gene encodes CDR1 MNHEY and CDR2 SMNVEV (reference sequence). The CDR3 here is CASSGGTSGISDEQFF. The CDR3 DNA sequence: TGTGCCAGCAGTGGTGGGACTAGCGGGATTAGCGATGAGCAGTTCTTC.

The CDR3 coding sequence is TGTGCCAGCAGTGATCCAGGGGCGGTCAATGAGCAGTTCTTC. Protein: CASSDPGAVNEQFF. The V and J genes are TRBV2 and TRBJ2-1; tentative D call: TRBD1 (6 bases). Trimming left V 3 bases short and J 6 bases short, with 12 bases between. Germline V gene lookup returns CDR1 SNHLY and CDR2 FYNNEI. The CDR3 has 14 amino acids.

CDR3 sequence: CASTLSLDRGAYGYTF. The CDR3 coding sequence is TGTGCCAGCACCCTTTCCCTTGACAGGGGGGCCTATGGCTACACCTTC. This chain joins TRBV28 and TRBJ1-2; 9 bases align to TRBD1. The CDR3 contains 16 residues. V trimming: 7 bases; J trimming: 4 bases; junction bases outside the gene matches: 13. Germline V gene lookup returns CDR1 MDHEN and CDR2 SYDVKM.

The rearrangement joins TRBV7-9 to TRBJ2-7, with a tentative D call TRBD1 (6 bases). CDR3 length: 15 residues. CDR1 and CDR2 (germline): SEHNR, FQNEAQ (reference sequence). The ends were cut back, 5 bases at V and 1 base at J, with 15 bases in the middle. The CDR3 sequence is CASSTTGPGSYEQYF. Written as DNA, the CDR3 is TGTGCCAGCAGCACAACAGGGCCGGGGTCCTACGAGCAGTACTTC.

The V and J genes are TRBV11-2 and TRBJ2-1; no clear D. This CDR3 comprises 15 residues. Trimming left V 0 bases short and J 2 bases short, with 8 bases between. Germline loops: CDR1 SGHAT, CDR2 FQNNGV. The CDR3 coding sequence is TGTGCCAGCAGCTTAGATTCCCCCACCTACAATGAGCAGTTCTTC. Translating gives CASSLDSPTYNEQFF.

The rearrangement uses TRBV19 and TRBJ2-7; D is possibly TRBD1 (5 bases). Deletions cut 3 bases from V and 2 bases from J, with 14 bases between. Looked up from germline, CDR1 is LNHDA and CDR2 is SQIVND (reference sequence). The CDR3 contains 15 residues. Here the CDR3 DNA reads TGTGCCAGTAGTATTTTTCCGGACACCCCCTACGAGCAGTACTTC. It translates to CASSIFPDTPYEQYF.

This clone occurred once. The chain links TRBV15 to TRBJ1-5; the match to TRBD1 covers 8 bases. The V gene end was trimmed by 8 bases and the J gene end by 2 bases; junction bases not matched to a gene: 8. From germline, CDR1 is LNHNV and CDR2 YYDKDF (reference sequence). The CDR3 is 15 amino acids. CDR3 protein: CATQGAGLGNQPQHF. CDR3 bases: TGTGCCACCCAGGGGGCTGGTCTAGGCAATCAGCCCCAGCATTTT.

This clone was observed once. Written as DNA, the CDR3 is TGTGCCAGCAGACTCGCGCGTTCTGGGGAGCTGTTTTTT. Translation: CASRLARSGELFF. The rearrangement links TRBV2 to TRBJ2-2, with D hard to call. The germline V and J ends were trimmed by 6 bases and 8 bases, with 13 bases remaining between them. CDR3 length: 13 amino acids. Per the germline V gene, CDR1 is SNHLY and CDR2 is FYNNEI.

Comment on this clone: Since the CDR3 does not end with the conserved phenylalanine or tryptophan, this likely comes from a read error. The V call is TRBV7-7, the J call TRBJ2-2, with TRBD2 identical over 12 bases. The CDR3 contains 16 residues. CDR1 SSHAT and CDR2 FNYEAQ come from the germline V gene (reference sequence). As DNA, the CDR3 is TGTGCTAGCAGCTCACAGACTAGCGGGAGAAGTGGGGAGCTGTTTGTT. This translates into CASSSQTSGRSGELFV.

This chain connects TRBV30 to TRBJ2-1; a weak D match, TRBD1 (7 bases). Germline CDR1 GTSNPN, CDR2 SVGIG (reference sequence). The CDR3 is 18 amino acids. Trimming pared 3 bases from V and 4 bases from J, leaving 25 bases between. CDR3 nucleotides: TGTGCCTGGAGCCGAACCCGGGGTCAGGGGGGCATTTACAATGAGCAGTTCTTC. This gives the protein CAWSRTRGQGGIYNEQFF. Complete variable domain (other parts from reference TRBV30 and TRBJ2-1): SQTIHQWPATLVQPVGSPLSLECTVEGTSNPNLYWYRQAAGRGLQLLFYSVGIGQISSEVPQNLSASRPQDRQFILSSKKLLLSDSGFYLCAWSRTRGQGGIYNEQFFGPGTRLTVL.

The V and J genes are TRBV7-2 and TRBJ2-7; D perhaps matches TRBD1 (5 bases). This CDR3 spans 13 amino acids. Germline V gives CDR1 SGHTA, CDR2 FQGNSA. Trimming took 4 bases from V and 6 from J, leaving 13 bases between them. The CDR3 sequence is CASSSTRGSEQYF. The CDR3, as DNA: TGTGCCAGCAGCTCGACAAGGGGTAGCGAGCAGTACTTC.

The V gene is TRBV6-1, the J gene TRBJ2-7; D is possibly TRBD1 (5 bases). This CDR3 has 13 amino acids. Germline-derived CDR1 and CDR2 are MNHNS and SASEGT. V lost 8 bases and J 2 bases, leaving 13 bases between the germline ends. For the CDR3, the DNA is TGTGCCAGCGCCCTACAGGACCCCTACGAGCAGTACTTC. Its translation: CASALQDPYEQYF.

The V and J genes are TRBV7-9 and TRBJ1-5; 7 nucleotides line up with TRBD1. The J segment lost 4 bases and the V segment lost 1 base, leaving 4 bases of the junction unmatched. This CDR3 comprises 15 residues. The germline V gene encodes CDR1 SEHNR and CDR2 FQNEAQ (reference sequence). In DNA, the CDR3 is TGTGCCAGCAGCTTAGGGACAGGTCGAAATCAGCCCCAGCATTTT. It specifies CASSLGTGRNQPQHF.

The chain has TRBV6-1 and TRBJ2-2; 9 bases are shared with TRBD2. This CDR3 comprises 14 residues. Looked up from germline, CDR1 is MNHNS and CDR2 is SASEGT. V lost 6 bases, J lost 5 bases, and 4 bases stayed unmatched. CDR3 coding DNA: TGTGCCAGCAGCAAGCGGGAGGCAACCGGGGAGCTGTTTTTT. This codes for CASSKREATGELFF.

The gene calls are TRBV18 and TRBJ2-3, with D hard to call. Trimming removed 3 bases at V and 10 bases at J, with 8 bases between. CDR1 and CDR2 (germline): KGHSH, LQKENI. CDR3 length: 11 amino acids. CDR3 coding DNA: TGTGCCAGCTCACCCCGTGAGGCGCAGTATTTT. It yields the protein CASSPREAQYF.

The chain is built from TRBV19 and TRBJ2-7; D remains unclear. The CDR3 runs 14 residues. V lost 4 bases and J 0 bases, leaving 10 bases between the germline ends. In germline, CDR1 is LNHDA, CDR2 SQIVND (reference sequence). The CDR3 region has the DNA TGTGCCAGTAGTAGAGGTCAGAGCTCCTACGAGCAGTACTTC. Its translation is CASSRGQSSYEQYF.

The chain combines TRBV5-1 with TRBJ2-1; TRBD2 agrees at 9 bases. The CDR3 spans 15 residues. The V gene's germline CDR1 is SGHRS and CDR2 YFSETQ. V trimming: 4 bases; J trimming: 11 bases; junction bases outside the gene matches: 13. The CDR3 bases are TGCGCCAGCAGCCCCGAGGGGGGCGGGAGGGCCAAGCAGTTCTTC. This encodes CASSPEGGGRAKQFF.

This clone showed up just once. This CDR3 reads CSASPKSEQFF. CDR3 DNA: TGCAGTGCTAGCCCAAAAAGCGAGCAGTTCTTC. The rearrangement uses TRBV20-1 and TRBJ2-1; no clear D gene. Trimming removed 3 bases at V and 10 bases at J, with 10 bases between. This CDR3 spans 11 amino acids. The germline CDR1 and CDR2 sequences are DFQATT and SNEGSKA (reference sequence).

V and J are TRBV5-1 and TRBJ2-5; 8 bases map to TRBD1. The CDR3 runs 17 residues. Trimming cost V 2 bases and J 5 bases; bases outside gene matches: 14. CDR1 is SGHRS and CDR2 is YFSETQ in the germline V gene. The CDR3 DNA follows: TGCGCCAGCAGCTTCAGTCTCTATCAGGGGGCCTGGGAGACCCAGTACTTC. Its protein product is CASSFSLYQGAWETQYF.

In this sample, this clone turned up a few times. This chain joins TRBV6-6 and TRBJ1-1, with TRBD1 as a possible D gene (6 bases). Trimming stripped 7 bases from V and 5 bases from J, with 14 bases between. The CDR3 spans 13 residues. From germline, CDR1 is MNHNY and CDR2 SVGAGI (reference sequence). The CDR3 DNA is TGTGCCAGCATTGCTGGGACACTAACTGAAGCTTTCTTT. Its translation is CASIAGTLTEAFF.

The chain combines TRBV2 with TRBJ2-3; D unresolved. The CDR3 sequence is 15 residues long. The V gene's germline CDR1 is SNHLY and CDR2 FYNNEI. Trimming pared 6 bases from V and 2 bases from J, leaving 15 bases between. CDR3 sequence (DNA): TGTGCCAGCAGCAATCGACTGAACCCCACAGATACGCAGTATTTT. Its protein is CASSNRLNPTDTQYF.

This clone has just a few counts. V and J are TRBV5-6 and TRBJ2-1; 8 positions agree with TRBD2. V gave up 3 bases and J gave up 8 bases; unmatched junction bases: 1. The CDR3 runs 12 residues. Germline CDR1 reads SGHDT; CDR2 reads YYEEEE. CDR3 sequence (DNA): TGTGCCAGCAGCTCAGCGGGAGATGAGCAGTTCTTC. Its protein product is CASSSAGDEQFF.

This chain joins TRBV29-1 and TRBJ1-3; D not resolved. There are 13 residues in the CDR3. Germline values: CDR1 SQVTM, CDR2 ANQGSEA. Trimming cost V 7 bases and J 0 bases, with 10 bases left between them. CDR3 sequence: CSATTTSGNTIYF. CDR3 DNA: TGCAGCGCCACGACAACCTCTGGAAACACCATATATTTT.

This chain connects TRBV11-2 to TRBJ2-7, with 8 bases identical to TRBD2. Germline V gene lookup returns CDR1 SGHAT and CDR2 FQNNGV. This CDR3 is built from 15 residues. After removal of 7 bases from V and 4 bases from J, the junction contained 12 bases not matched to a gene. The CDR3 here is CASTLLPAGVYEQYF. The DNA for the CDR3 is TGTGCCAGCACCCTCTTACCAGCGGGGGTTTACGAGCAGTACTTC. The whole variable domain, remainder taken from reference TRBV11-2 and TRBJ2-7, is EAGVAQSPRYKIIEKRQSVAFWCNPISGHATLYWYQQILGQGPKLLIQFQNNGVVDDSQLPKDRFSAERLKGVDSTLKIQPAKLEDSAVYLCASTLLPAGVYEQYFGPGTRLTVT.